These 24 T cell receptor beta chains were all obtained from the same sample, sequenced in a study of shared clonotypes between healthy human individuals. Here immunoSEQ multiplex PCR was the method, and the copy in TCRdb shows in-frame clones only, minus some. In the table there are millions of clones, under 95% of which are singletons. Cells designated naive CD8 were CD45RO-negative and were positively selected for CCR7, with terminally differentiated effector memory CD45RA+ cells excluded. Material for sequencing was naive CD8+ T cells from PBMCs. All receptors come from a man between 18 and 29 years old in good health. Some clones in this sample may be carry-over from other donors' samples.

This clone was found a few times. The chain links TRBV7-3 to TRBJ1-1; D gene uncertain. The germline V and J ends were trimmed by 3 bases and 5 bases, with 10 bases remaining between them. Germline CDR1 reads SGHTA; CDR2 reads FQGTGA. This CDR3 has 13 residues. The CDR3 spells CASSFGSKTEAFF. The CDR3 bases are TGTGCCAGCAGCTTTGGCAGCAAAACTGAAGCTTTCTTT.

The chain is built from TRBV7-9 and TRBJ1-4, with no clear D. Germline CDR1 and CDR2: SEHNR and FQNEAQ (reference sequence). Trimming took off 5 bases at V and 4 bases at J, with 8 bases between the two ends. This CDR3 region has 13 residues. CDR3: CASSGTVNEKLFF. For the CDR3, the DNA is TGTGCCAGCAGCGGAACAGTTAATGAAAAACTGTTTTTT.

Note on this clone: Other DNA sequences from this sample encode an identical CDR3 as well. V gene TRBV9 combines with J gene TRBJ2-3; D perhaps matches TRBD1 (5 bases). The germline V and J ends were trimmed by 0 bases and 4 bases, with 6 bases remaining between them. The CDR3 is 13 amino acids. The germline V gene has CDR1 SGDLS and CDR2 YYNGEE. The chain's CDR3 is CASSVGGSDTQYF. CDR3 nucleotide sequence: TGTGCCAGCAGCGTAGGGGGCTCAGATACGCAGTATTTT.

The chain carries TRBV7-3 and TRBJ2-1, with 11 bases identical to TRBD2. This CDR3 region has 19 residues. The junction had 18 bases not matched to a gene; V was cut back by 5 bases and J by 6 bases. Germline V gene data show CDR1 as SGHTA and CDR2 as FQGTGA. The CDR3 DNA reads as TGTGCCAGCAGCCGCCACTACAAACGACTAGCGGGATGCCTCAATGAGCAGTTCTTC. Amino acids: CASSRHYKRLAGCLNEQFF.

The CDR3 bases are TGTGCCAGCACAAGATCTTCTTACGAGCAGTACTTC. Its protein is CASTRSSYEQYF. This chain connects TRBV6-4 to TRBJ2-7; no reliable D call. The CDR3 is made up of 12 amino acids. The germline gives CDR1 MRHNA, CDR2 SNTAGT. Deletions cut 7 bases from V and 4 bases from J, with 11 bases between.

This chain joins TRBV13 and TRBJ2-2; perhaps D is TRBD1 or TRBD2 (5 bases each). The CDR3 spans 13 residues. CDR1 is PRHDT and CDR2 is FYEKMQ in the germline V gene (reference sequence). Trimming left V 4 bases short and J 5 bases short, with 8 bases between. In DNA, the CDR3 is TGTGCCAGCAGCTGGGGGTCTACCGGGGAGCTGTTTTTT. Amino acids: CASSWGSTGELFF.

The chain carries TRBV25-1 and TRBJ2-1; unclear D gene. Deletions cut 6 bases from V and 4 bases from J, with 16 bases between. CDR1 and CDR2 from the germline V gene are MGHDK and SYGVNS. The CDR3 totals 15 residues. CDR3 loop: CASSLSSRKYNEQFF. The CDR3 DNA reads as TGTGCCAGCAGCCTTAGCAGCCGAAAGTACAATGAGCAGTTCTTC. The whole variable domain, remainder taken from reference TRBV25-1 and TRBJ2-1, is EADIYQTPRYLVIGTGKKITLECSQTMGHDKMYWYQQDPGMELHLIHYSYGVNSTEKGDLSSESTVSRIRTEHFPLTLESARPSHTSQYLCASSLSSRKYNEQFFGPGTRLTVL.

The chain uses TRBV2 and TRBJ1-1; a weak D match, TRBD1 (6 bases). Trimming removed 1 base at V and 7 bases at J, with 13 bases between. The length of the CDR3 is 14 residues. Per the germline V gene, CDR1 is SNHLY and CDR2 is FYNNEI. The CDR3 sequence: CASSEVGGAGEAFF. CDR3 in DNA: TGTGCCAGCAGTGAAGTGGGGGGGGCCGGTGAAGCTTTCTTT.

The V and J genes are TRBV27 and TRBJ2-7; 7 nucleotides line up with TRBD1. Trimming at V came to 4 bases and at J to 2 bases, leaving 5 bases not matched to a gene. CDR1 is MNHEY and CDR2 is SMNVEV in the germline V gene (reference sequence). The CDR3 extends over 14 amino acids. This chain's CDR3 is CASSWDSETYEQYF. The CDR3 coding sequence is TGTGCCAGCAGTTGGGACAGCGAAACCTACGAGCAGTACTTC.

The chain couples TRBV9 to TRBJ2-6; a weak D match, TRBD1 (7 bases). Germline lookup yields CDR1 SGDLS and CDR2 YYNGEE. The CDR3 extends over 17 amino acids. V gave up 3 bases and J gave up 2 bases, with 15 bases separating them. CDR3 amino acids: CASSAEIRGAGANVLTF. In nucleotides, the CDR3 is TGTGCCAGCAGCGCAGAAATCAGGGGGGCTGGGGCCAACGTCCTGACTTTC.

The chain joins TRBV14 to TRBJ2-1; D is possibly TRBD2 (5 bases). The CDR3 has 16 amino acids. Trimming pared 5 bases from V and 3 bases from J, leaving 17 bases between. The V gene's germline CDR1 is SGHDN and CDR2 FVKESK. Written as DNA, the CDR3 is TGTGCCAGCAGCGAATCCGGGATACGGCTCTACAATGAGCAGTTCTTC. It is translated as CASSESGIRLYNEQFF.

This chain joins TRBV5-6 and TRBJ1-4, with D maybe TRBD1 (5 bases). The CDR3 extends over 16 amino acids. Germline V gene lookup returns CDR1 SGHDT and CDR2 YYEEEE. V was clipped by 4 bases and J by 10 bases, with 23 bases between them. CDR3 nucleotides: TGTGCCAGCAGCCCTTTGCAGGGCTCCCCGGGGGGAAAACTGTTTTTT. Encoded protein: CASSPLQGSPGGKLFF.

For the CDR3, the DNA is TGCGCCAGCAGCTTGGGGACCAAGAGCGGGAGTATAACGGGCATCATAGGGAATGAGCAGTTCTTC. It yields the protein CASSLGTKSGSITGIIGNEQFF. V and J are TRBV5-1 and TRBJ2-1, with 8 bases lining up with TRBD2. Germline CDR1 SGHRS, CDR2 YFSETQ. With V trimmed by 0 bases and J by 7 bases, 27 bases remained unmatched. There are 22 residues in the CDR3.

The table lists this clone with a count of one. CDR3 DNA sequence: TGTGCCAGCAGCACTCCTCGAAACGGGACTAGCGGGGGGACAGATACGCAGTATTTT. Its translation: CASSTPRNGTSGGTDTQYF. The chain combines TRBV7-9 with TRBJ2-3, with 15 bases lining up with TRBD2. The CDR3 length is 19 residues. Germline V gene sequence: CDR1 SEHNR, CDR2 FQNEAQ (reference sequence). Trimming cost V 5 bases and J 3 bases; bases outside gene matches: 12. Based on the CDR3 plus reference TRBV7-9 and TRBJ2-3, the full variable domain is DTGVSQNPRHKITKRGQNVTFRCDPISEHNRLYWYRQTLGQGPEFLTYFQNEAQLEKSRLLSDRFSAERPKGSFSTLEIQRTEQGDSAMYLCASSTPRNGTSGGTDTQYFGPGTRLTVL.

CDR3 DNA: TGTGCCAGCAGCTTAGTGCAGCTAGCGGGAGTCCCTTACAATGAGCAGTTCTTC. Translated, it gives CASSLVQLAGVPYNEQFF. The chain joins TRBV11-1 to TRBJ2-1; 10 bases map to TRBD2. The germline V gene encodes CDR1 SGHAT and CDR2 FQDESV (reference sequence). This CDR3 spans 18 amino acids. V was pared by 1 base and J by 4 bases, with 10 bases of the junction left unmatched.

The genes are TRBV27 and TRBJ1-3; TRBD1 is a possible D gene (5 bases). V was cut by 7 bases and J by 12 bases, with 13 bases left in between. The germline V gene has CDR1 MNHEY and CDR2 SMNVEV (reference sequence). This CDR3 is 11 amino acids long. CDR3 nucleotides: TGTGCCAGCACCCTACCGGGGGTCATATATTTT. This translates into CASTLPGVIYF.

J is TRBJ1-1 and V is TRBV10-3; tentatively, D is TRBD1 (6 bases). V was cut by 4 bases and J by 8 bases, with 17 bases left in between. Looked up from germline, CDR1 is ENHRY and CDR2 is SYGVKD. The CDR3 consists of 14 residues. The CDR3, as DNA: TGTGCCATCAGTGGGGTTTGGGGGCCCGACGAAGCTTTCTTT. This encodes CAISGVWGPDEAFF.

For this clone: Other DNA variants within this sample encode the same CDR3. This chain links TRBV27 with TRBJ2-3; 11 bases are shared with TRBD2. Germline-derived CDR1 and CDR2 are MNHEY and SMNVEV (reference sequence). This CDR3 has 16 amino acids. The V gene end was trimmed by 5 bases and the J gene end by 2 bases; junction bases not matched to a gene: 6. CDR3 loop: CASSPLAGGVTDTQYF. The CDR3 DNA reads TGTGCCAGCAGTCCGCTAGCGGGAGGCGTCACAGATACGCAGTATTTT.

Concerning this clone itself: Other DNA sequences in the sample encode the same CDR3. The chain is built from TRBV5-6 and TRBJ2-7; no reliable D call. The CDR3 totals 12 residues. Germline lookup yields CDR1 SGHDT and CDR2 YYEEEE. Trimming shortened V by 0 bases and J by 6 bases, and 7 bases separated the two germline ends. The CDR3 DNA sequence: TGTGCCAGCAGCTTGGCGGGCTCCGAGCAGTACTTC. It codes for CASSLAGSEQYF.

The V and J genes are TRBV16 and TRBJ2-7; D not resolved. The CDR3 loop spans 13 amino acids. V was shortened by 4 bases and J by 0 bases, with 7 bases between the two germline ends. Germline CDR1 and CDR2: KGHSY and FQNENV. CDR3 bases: TGTGCCAGCAGCCGATCGGACTCCTACGAGCAGTACTTC. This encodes CASSRSDSYEQYF.

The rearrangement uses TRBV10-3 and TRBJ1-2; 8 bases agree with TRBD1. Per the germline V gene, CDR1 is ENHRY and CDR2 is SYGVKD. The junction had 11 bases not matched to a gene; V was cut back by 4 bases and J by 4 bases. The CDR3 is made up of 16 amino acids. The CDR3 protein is CAISAISTGGPYGYTF. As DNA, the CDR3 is TGTGCCATCAGTGCCATCTCTACAGGGGGACCCTATGGCTACACCTTC.

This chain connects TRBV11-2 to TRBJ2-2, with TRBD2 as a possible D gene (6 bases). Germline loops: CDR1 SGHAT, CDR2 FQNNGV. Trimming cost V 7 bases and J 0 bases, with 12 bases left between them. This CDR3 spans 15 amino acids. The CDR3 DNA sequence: TGTGCCAGCATTAGGACGGGGGCGAACACCGGGGAGCTGTTTTTT. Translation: CASIRTGANTGELFF.

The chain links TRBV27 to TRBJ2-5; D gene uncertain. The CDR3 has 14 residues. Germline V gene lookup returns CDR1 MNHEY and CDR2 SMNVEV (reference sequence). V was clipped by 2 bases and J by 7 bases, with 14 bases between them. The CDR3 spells CASSLDTELGTQYF. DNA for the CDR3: TGTGCCAGCAGTTTAGATACGGAATTAGGGACCCAGTACTTC.

CDR3 DNA: TGTGCCAGCAGCTTGCGGGGTGTCGGGAGGTTAAATGAGCAGTTCTTC. Translated, it gives CASSLRGVGRLNEQFF. V gene TRBV5-4 combines with J gene TRBJ2-1; 7 nucleotides align to TRBD2. V was clipped by 1 base and J by 7 bases; unmatched bases: 11. The CDR3 covers 16 residues. From germline, CDR1 is SGHNT and CDR2 YYREEE (reference sequence).